This TCR beta chain comes out of a study of T cells in Graves' hyperthyroidism and ophthalmopathy. From approximately 9.3 ml of fresh peripheral blood, PBMCs were isolated. Study findings and constraints: Ophthalmopathy, which appeared later, was predicted by the model a median 6.5 months before onset.

Concerning this clonotype itself: Its antigen is unidentified.

CDR1 and CDR2 from the germline V gene are SGHRS and YFSETQ. V lost 4 bases and J lost 7; bases outside the gene matches: 15. CDR3 length: 17 amino acids. There were TCR beta CDR3 regions amplified from RNA transcripts. HTBI primers were employed in a first-round RT-PCR of the TCR CDR3. Each CDR3 protein gets one entry after TCRdb re-called the multiplex PCR reads with MiXCR. Of about 400,000 distinct CDR3 sequences listed, roughly an eighth were seen once; the top ten hold under 30%. The specimen was blood. The clonotype comes from a man aged 50-60 years with Graves' ophthalmopathy. The chain uses TRBV5-1 and TRBJ2-7; 12 bases fit TRBD1. The CDR3 nucleotides read TGCGCCAGCAGCAATGGGCTTACCGGGACAGGGGGCCGTGAGCAGTACTTC. Its translation: CASSNGLTGTGGREQYF. Using reference TRBV5-1 and TRBJ2-7 for the parts outside the CDR3, the full variable domain is KAGVTQTPRYLIKTRGQQVTLSCSPISGHRSVSWYQQTPGQGLQFLFEYFSETQRNKGNFPGRFSGRQFSNSRSEMNVSTLELGDSALYLCASSNGLTGTGGREQYFGPGTRLTVT.